A selection of T cell receptor beta chains follows, all from one sample in a study of blood T cell repertoires in COVID-19. Sequencing was performed with immunoSEQ multiplex PCR; in TCRdb, only in-frame clones are kept and a portion is missing. The data hold 250,000 to 350,000 clones, with roughly 85% observed a single time. Sequencing was carried out using peripheral blood. Source of these receptors: a woman between 25 and 40 years old with active or convalescent COVID-19. Both conserved end residues are part of each CDR3. A D gene is named only where the DNA matches it firmly. Some rows mark clone size as missing; the rest say once, few, many or name a class of expanded clone.

clone size: NA; D gene: TRBD1; J gene: TRBJ2-7; V gene: TRBV28; CDR3 protein: CASSSGTEHYEQYF; CDR3 DNA: TGTGCCAGCAGTTCCGGGACAGAGCACTACGAGCAGTACTTC
clone size: NA; D gene: TRBD1; J gene: TRBJ1-3; V gene: TRBV13; CDR3 protein: CASSLGQAGNTIYF; CDR3 DNA: TGTGCCAGCAGCTTGGGACAGGCTGGAAACACCATATATTTT
clone size: NA; D gene: NA; J gene: TRBJ1-2; V gene: TRBV29-1; CDR3 protein: CSVVGFGENYGYTF; CDR3 DNA: TGCAGCGTTGTAGGATTCGGGGAGAACTATGGCTACACCTTC
clone size: NA; D gene: NA; J gene: TRBJ2-6; V gene: TRBV28; CDR3 protein: CASSSGKASSGANVLTF; CDR3 DNA: TGTGCCAGCAGTTCCGGGAAAGCCTCCTCTGGGGCCAACGTCCTGACTTTC
clone size: NA; D gene: NA; J gene: TRBJ2-3; V gene: TRBV9; CDR3 protein: CASSVGPPQGGTDTQYF; CDR3 DNA: TGTGCCAGCAGCGTAGGCCCCCCGCAGGGCGGCACAGATACGCAGTATTTT
clone size: NA; D gene: NA; J gene: TRBJ1-2; V gene: TRBV11-2; CDR3 protein: CASSSGKAGGYTF; CDR3 DNA: TGTGCCAGCAGCTCAGGCAAGGCGGGTGGCTACACCTTC
clone size: few; D gene: NA; J gene: TRBJ2-7; V gene: TRBV13; CDR3 protein: CASSLEETVNEQYF; CDR3 DNA: TGTGCCAGCAGCTTAGAAGAGACAGTGAACGAGCAGTACTTC
clone size: NA; D gene: TRBD1; J gene: TRBJ2-7; V gene: TRBV7-2; CDR3 protein: CASGQGARDEQYF; CDR3 DNA: TGTGCCAGCGGACAGGGGGCGCGAGACGAGCAGTACTTC
clone size: NA; D gene: NA; J gene: TRBJ2-2; V gene: TRBV24-1; CDR3 protein: CATSDPVSGELFF; CDR3 DNA: TGTGCCACCAGTGATCCGGTATCCGGGGAGCTGTTTTTT
clone size: NA; D gene: TRBD1; J gene: TRBJ1-1; V gene: TRBV18; CDR3 protein: CASSPQGADTEAFF; CDR3 DNA: TGTGCCAGCTCACCGCAGGGGGCCGACACTGAAGCTTTCTTT
clone size: NA; D gene: TRBD1; J gene: TRBJ1-1; V gene: TRBV29-1; CDR3 protein: CSGGQGFGHTEAFF; CDR3 DNA: TGCAGCGGCGGACAGGGTTTCGGCCACACTGAAGCTTTCTTT
clone size: NA; D gene: NA; J gene: TRBJ1-3; V gene: TRBV9; CDR3 protein: CASSVDGGPSGNTIYF; CDR3 DNA: TGTGCCAGCAGCGTAGATGGGGGCCCCTCTGGAAACACCATATATTTT
clone size: once; D gene: TRBD1; J gene: TRBJ1-1; V gene: TRBV30; CDR3 protein: CAWSKRDREAFF; CDR3 DNA: TGTGCCTGGAGCAAACGGGACAGGGAAGCTTTCTTT
clone size: NA; D gene: NA; J gene: TRBJ1-6; V gene: TRBV4-1; CDR3 protein: CASSRELDSVSIPLHF; CDR3 DNA: TGCGCCAGCAGTCGGGAGCTCGACAGCGTCTCCATACCCCTCCACTTT
clone size: NA; D gene: NA; J gene: TRBJ2-7; V gene: TRBV10-3; CDR3 protein: CATRSRDTAYEQYF; CDR3 DNA: TGTGCCACTAGATCACGGGACACTGCCTACGAGCAGTACTTC
clone size: NA; D gene: TRBD2; J gene: TRBJ2-1; V gene: TRBV9; CDR3 protein: CASSSPAGGSYNEQFF; CDR3 DNA: TGTGCCAGCAGCTCGCCTGCGGGGGGGTCCTACAATGAGCAGTTCTTC
clone size: NA; D gene: TRBD1; J gene: TRBJ1-1; V gene: TRBV18; CDR3 protein: CASSPTGGNTEAFF; CDR3 DNA: TGTGCCAGCTCACCAACAGGGGGTAACACTGAAGCTTTCTTT
clone size: NA; D gene: TRBD1; J gene: TRBJ1-6; V gene: TRBV3-1/TRBV3-2; CDR3 protein: CASSPTDRVDSPLHF; CDR3 DNA: TGTGCCAGCAGCCCTACGGACAGGGTAGATTCACCCCTCCACTTT
clone size: NA; D gene: TRBD1; J gene: TRBJ1-2; V gene: TRBV19; CDR3 protein: CASSINLQGSYGYTF; CDR3 DNA: TGTGCCAGTAGTATAAACCTACAGGGGAGTTATGGCTACACCTTC
clone size: NA; D gene: NA; J gene: TRBJ1-2; V gene: TRBV19; CDR3 protein: CASSIRGGDYGYTF; CDR3 DNA: TGTGCCAGTAGTATAAGGGGCGGAGACTATGGCTACACCTTC
clone size: NA; D gene: TRBD1; J gene: TRBJ1-5; V gene: TRBV4-2; CDR3 protein: CASSQSGGSNQPQHF; CDR3 DNA: TGTGCCAGCAGCCAGTCAGGGGGTAGCAATCAGCCCCAGCATTTT
clone size: NA; D gene: NA; J gene: TRBJ1-5; V gene: TRBV2; CDR3 protein: CASARVNQPQHF; CDR3 DNA: TGTGCCAGCGCGCGGGTCAATCAGCCCCAGCATTTT